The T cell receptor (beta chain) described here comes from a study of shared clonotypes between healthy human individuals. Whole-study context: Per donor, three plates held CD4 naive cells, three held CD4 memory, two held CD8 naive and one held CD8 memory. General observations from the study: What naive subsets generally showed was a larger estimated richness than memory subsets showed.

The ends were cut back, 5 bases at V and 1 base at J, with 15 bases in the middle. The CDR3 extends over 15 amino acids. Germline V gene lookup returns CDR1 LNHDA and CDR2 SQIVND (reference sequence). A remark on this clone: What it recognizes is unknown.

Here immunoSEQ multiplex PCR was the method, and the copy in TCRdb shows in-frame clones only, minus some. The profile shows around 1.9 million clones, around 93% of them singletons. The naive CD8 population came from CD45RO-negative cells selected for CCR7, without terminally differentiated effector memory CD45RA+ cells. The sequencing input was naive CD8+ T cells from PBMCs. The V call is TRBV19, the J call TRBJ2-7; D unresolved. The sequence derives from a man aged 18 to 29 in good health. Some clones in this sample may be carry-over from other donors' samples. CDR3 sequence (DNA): TGTGCCAGTAGTTCGATACGAGCCGGATCCTACGAGCAGTACTTC. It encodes CASSSIRAGSYEQYF.